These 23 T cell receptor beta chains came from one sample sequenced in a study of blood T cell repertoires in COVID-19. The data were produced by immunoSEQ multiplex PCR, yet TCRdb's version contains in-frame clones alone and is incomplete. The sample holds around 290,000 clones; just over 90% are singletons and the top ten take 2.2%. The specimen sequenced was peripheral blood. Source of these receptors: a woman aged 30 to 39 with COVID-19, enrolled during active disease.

The CDR3 nucleotides read TGTGCCAGCAGCTTGAGCGGGAAAGAGACCCAGTACTTC. Its translation is CASSLSGKETQYF. V gene TRBV7-2 combines with J gene TRBJ2-5, with 7 bases fitting TRBD2. Germline values: CDR1 SGHTA, CDR2 FQGNSA. V trimming: 3 bases; J trimming: 3 bases; junction bases outside the gene matches: 1. CDR3 size: 13 residues.

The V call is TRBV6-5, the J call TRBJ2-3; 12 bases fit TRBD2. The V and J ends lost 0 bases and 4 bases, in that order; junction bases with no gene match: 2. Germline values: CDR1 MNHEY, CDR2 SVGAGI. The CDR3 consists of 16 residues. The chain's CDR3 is CASSYSTSGRADTQYF. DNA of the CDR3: TGTGCCAGCAGTTACTCGACTAGCGGGAGAGCAGATACGCAGTATTTT.

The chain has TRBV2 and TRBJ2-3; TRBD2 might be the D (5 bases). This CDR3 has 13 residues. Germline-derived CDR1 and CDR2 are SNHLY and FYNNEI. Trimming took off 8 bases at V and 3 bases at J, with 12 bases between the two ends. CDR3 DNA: TGTGCCAGCGTAGCGTATAGGACAGATACGCAGTATTTT. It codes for CASVAYRTDTQYF.

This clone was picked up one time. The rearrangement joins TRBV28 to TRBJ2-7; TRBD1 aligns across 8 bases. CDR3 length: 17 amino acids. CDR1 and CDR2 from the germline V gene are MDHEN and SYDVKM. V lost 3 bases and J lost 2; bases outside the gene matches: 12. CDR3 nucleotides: TGTGCCAGCAGTTTCCGCCCGACAGGGGCAGGGGCCTACGAGCAGTACTTC. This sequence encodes CASSFRPTGAGAYEQYF. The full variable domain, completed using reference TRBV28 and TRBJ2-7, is DVKVTQSSRYLVKRTGEKVFLECVQDMDHENMFWYRQDPGLGLRLIYFSYDVKMKEKGDIPEGYSVSREKKERFSLILESASTNQTSMYLCASSFRPTGAGAYEQYFGPGTRLTVT.

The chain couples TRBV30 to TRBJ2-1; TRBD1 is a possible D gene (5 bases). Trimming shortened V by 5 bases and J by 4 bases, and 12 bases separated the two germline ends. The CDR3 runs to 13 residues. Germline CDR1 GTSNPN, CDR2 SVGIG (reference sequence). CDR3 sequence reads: CAWEEDRYNEQFF. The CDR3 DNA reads TGTGCCTGGGAGGAAGACAGATACAATGAGCAGTTCTTC.

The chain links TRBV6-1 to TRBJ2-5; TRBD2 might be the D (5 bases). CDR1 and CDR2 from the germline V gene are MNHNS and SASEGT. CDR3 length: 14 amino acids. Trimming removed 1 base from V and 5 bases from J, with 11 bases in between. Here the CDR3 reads CASSEGFWEETQYF. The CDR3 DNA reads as TGTGCCAGCAGTGAAGGATTTTGGGAGGAGACCCAGTACTTC.

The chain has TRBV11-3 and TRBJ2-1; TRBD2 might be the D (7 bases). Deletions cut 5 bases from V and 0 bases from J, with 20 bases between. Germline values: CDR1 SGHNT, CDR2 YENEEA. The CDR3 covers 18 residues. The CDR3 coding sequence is TGTGCCAGCAGCCGAGGGGGAGGGAGTTCGAGCTCCTACAATGAGCAGTTCTTC. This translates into CASSRGGGSSSSYNEQFF.

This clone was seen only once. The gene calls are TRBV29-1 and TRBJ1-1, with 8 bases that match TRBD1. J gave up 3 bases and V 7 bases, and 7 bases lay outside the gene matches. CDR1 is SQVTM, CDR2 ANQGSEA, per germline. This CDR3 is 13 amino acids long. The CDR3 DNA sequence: TGCAGCGGATTGACAGGGGTGGACACTGAAGCTTTCTTT. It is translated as CSGLTGVDTEAFF.

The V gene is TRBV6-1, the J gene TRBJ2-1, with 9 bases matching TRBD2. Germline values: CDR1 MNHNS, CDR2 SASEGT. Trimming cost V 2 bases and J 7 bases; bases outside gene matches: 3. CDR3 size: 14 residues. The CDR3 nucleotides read TGTGCCAGCAGTGAAAGGCTAGCGGGGAATGAGCAGTTCTTC. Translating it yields CASSERLAGNEQFF.

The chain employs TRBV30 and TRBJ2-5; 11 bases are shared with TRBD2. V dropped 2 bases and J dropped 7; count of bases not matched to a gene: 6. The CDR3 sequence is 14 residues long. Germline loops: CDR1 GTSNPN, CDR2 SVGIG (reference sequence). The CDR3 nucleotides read TGTGCCTGGAGTCTCACTAGCGGGGGTCGGACCCAGTACTTC. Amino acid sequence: CAWSLTSGGRTQYF.

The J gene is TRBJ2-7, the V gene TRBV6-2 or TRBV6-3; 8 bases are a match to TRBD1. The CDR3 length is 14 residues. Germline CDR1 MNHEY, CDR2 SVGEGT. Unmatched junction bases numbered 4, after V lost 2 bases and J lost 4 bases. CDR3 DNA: TGTGCCAGCAGTTACGACAGGGGACGGTACGAGCAGTACTTC. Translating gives CASSYDRGRYEQYF.

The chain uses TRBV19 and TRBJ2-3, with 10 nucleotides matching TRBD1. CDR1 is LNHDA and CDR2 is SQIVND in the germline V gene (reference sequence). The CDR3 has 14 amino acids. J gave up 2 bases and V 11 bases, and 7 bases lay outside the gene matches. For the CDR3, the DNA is TGTGCCTCCCAGGACAGGGGGTTCACAGATACGCAGTATTTT. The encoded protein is CASQDRGFTDTQYF.

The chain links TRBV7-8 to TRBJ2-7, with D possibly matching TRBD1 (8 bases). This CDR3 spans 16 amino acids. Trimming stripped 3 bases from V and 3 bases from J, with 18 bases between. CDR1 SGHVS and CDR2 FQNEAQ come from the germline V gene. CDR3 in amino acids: CASSLGGTGSFYEQYF. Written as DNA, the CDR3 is TGTGCCAGCAGCTTGGGGGGGACAGGTTCATTCTACGAGCAGTACTTC.

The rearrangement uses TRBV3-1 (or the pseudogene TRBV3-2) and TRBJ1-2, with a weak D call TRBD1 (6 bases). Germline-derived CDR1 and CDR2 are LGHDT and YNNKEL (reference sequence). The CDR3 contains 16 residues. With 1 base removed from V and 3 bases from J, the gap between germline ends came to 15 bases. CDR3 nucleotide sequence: TGTGCCAGCAGCCAAGCTGGCGGGGGGGCTGACTATGGCTACACCTTC. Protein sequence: CASSQAGGGADYGYTF.

The CDR3 is CAWRGQGINQPQHF. CDR3 bases: TGTGCCTGGAGGGGTCAGGGGATTAACCAGCCCCAGCATTTT. The J gene is TRBJ1-5, the V gene TRBV30, with D possibly TRBD1 on 6 matching bases. V was pared by 3 bases and J by 7 bases, with 16 bases between. The CDR3 spans 14 residues. Per the germline V gene, CDR1 is GTSNPN and CDR2 is SVGIG (reference sequence).

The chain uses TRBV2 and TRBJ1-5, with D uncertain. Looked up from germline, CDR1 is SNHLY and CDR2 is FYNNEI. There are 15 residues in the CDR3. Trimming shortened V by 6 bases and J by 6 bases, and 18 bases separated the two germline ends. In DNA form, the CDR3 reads TGTGCCAGCAGCCGTAACCTCGGGAAGGGTCAGCCCCAGCATTTT. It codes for CASSRNLGKGQPQHF.

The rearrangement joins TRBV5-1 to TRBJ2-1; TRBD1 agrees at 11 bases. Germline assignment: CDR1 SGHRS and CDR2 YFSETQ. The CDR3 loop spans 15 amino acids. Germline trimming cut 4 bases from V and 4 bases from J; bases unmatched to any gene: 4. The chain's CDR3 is CASSPGQGAYNEQFF. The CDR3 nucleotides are TGCGCCAGCAGCCCTGGACAGGGGGCATACAATGAGCAGTTCTTC.

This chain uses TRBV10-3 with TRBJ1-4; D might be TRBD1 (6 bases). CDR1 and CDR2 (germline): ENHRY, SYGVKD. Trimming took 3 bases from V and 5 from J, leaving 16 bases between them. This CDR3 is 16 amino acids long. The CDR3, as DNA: TGTGCCATCAGTGATTTCGTCGGGGGGGGCAATGAAAAACTGTTTTTT. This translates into CAISDFVGGGNEKLFF.

CDR3 protein: CARSSGTKNRGYYEQYF. The CDR3 nucleotides are TGTGCCAGAAGCTCCGGGACTAAGAATAGGGGGTACTACGAGCAGTACTTC. The chain joins TRBV5-3 to TRBJ2-7, with TRBD2 as a possible D gene (7 bases). TRBV5-3 is filed as an ORF, its function uncertain. Trimming pared 3 bases from V and 3 bases from J, leaving 22 bases between. The CDR3 contains 17 residues.

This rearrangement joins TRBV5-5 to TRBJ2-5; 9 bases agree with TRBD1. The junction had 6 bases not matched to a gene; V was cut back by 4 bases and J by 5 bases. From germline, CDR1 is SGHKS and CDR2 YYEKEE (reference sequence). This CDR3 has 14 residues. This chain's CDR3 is CASSPGQGAETQYF. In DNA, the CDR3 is TGTGCCAGCAGCCCGGGACAGGGTGCGGAGACCCAGTACTTC.

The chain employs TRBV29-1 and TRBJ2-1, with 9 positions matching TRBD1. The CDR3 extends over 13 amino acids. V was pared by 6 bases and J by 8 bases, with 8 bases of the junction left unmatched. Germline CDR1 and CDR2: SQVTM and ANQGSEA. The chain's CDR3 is CSVRDRVRDEQFF. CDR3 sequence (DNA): TGCAGCGTCCGGGACAGGGTTAGGGATGAGCAGTTCTTC.

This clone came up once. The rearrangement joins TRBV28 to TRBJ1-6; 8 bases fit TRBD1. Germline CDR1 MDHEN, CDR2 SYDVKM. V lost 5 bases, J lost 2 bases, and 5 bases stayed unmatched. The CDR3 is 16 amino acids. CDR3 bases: TGTGCCAGCAGTCAGACAGGGGCGACCTATAATTCACCCCTCCACTTT. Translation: CASSQTGATYNSPLHF.

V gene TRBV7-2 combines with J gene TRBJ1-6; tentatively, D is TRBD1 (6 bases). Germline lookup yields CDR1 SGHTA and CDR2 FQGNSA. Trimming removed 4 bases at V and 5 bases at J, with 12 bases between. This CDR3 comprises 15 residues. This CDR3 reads CASSSGQTNNSPLHF. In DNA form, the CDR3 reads TGTGCCAGCAGCTCTGGACAGACTAATAATTCACCCCTCCACTTT.